The rows below give T cell receptor beta chains drawn from one sample of a study of beta chain features in type 1 diabetes. Method: immunoSEQ multiplex PCR; TCRdb's copy keeps in-frame clones and lacks some. The sample records 240,000 or so clones, about 71% being singletons. Sequencing was done on a sample of naive CD4+ T cells from blood. Every receptor here comes from a man aged 30 to 45 in good health. Both conserved end residues are part of each CDR3. D genes are given only for firm matches. Expanded clones get a size class; other rows say once, few or many, or leave the size out.

v_gene	j_gene	abundance	d_gene	CDR3aa	CDR3nt
TRBV5-6	TRBJ2-7	NA	TRBD2	CASRLAGAFYEQYF	TGTGCCAGCAGGCTAGCGGGGGCTTTCTACGAGCAGTACTTC
TRBV6-5	TRBJ2-1	NA	NA	CASSYVGEQFF	TGTGCCAGCAGTTACGTTGGGGAGCAGTTCTTC
TRBV27	TRBJ2-5	NA	NA	CASSSNSFETQYF	TGTGCCAGCAGTTCCAATTCCTTCGAGACCCAGTACTTC
TRBV6-5	TRBJ2-6	NA	NA	CASRYRESGANVLTF	TGTGCCAGCCGATACAGGGAATCTGGGGCCAACGTCCTGACTTTC
TRBV28	TRBJ1-2	once	NA	CASRLGRNYGYTF	TGTGCCAGCAGACTCGGACGGAACTATGGCTACACCTTC
TRBV5-1	TRBJ2-7	NA	NA	CASSLDGAYEQYF	TGCGCCAGCAGTTTAGACGGAGCCTACGAGCAGTACTTC
TRBV9	TRBJ2-2	NA	NA	CASSVEGSLYTGELFF	TGTGCCAGCAGCGTAGAAGGGTCCCTATACACCGGGGAGCTGTTTTTT
TRBV9	TRBJ2-4	NA	TRBD2	CASSVAMASGGYSAKNIQYF	TGTGCCAGCAGCGTAGCTATGGCTAGCGGGGGCTACTCAGCCAAAAACATTCAGTACTTC
TRBV5-4	TRBJ2-5	NA	NA	CASSLPGKETQYF	TGTGCCAGCAGCTTGCCAGGGAAAGAGACCCAGTACTTC
TRBV29-1	TRBJ2-5	once	NA	CSGREETQYF	TGCAGCGGCAGGGAAGAGACCCAGTACTTC
TRBV7-9	TRBJ1-1	NA	NA	CASSSRGTEAFF	TGTGCCAGCAGCTCGAGGGGTACGGAAGCTTTCTTT
TRBV7-9	TRBJ2-7	NA	NA	CASSSTTGSSSYEQYF	TGTGCCAGCAGCTCCACCACAGGGAGTAGCAGCTACGAGCAGTACTTC
TRBV2	TRBJ2-3	NA	NA	CASSALTDTQYF	TGTGCCAGCAGTGCCCTCACAGATACGCAGTATTTT
TRBV30	TRBJ1-5	NA	NA	CAWSAGLDQPQHF	TGTGCCTGGAGCGCAGGGTTGGACCAGCCCCAGCATTTT
TRBV9	TRBJ2-2	few	NA	CASSGAAPGGELFF	TGTGCCAGCAGCGGAGCGGCACCAGGCGGGGAGCTGTTTTTT
TRBV15	TRBJ2-1	NA	TRBD2	CATSNPSGSSYNEQFF	TGTGCCACCAGCAACCCTAGCGGGAGCTCCTACAATGAGCAGTTCTTC
TRBV28	TRBJ2-1	NA	NA	CASLGSRERYNEQFF	TGTGCCAGCCTGGGGAGTCGGGAGAGGTACAATGAGCAGTTCTTC
TRBV9	TRBJ2-1	NA	NA	CASSVVGSRGDNEQFF	TGTGCCAGCAGCGTAGTCGGCTCTCGGGGAGACAATGAGCAGTTCTTC
TRBV30	TRBJ1-1	NA	NA	CAWSVKGRKGTEAFF	TGTGCCTGGAGTGTAAAGGGGAGGAAGGGCACTGAAGCTTTCTTT
TRBV27	TRBJ2-3	once	TRBD2	CASSLYGGSPDTQYF	TGTGCCAGCAGTTTATATGGCGGGAGCCCAGATACGCAGTATTTT
TRBV2	TRBJ2-5	NA	TRBD2	CASTISGTQETQYF	TGTGCCAGCACAATTAGCGGGACACAAGAGACCCAGTACTTC
TRBV29-1	TRBJ2-7	few	TRBD1	CSLSTGTGSSYEQYF	TGCAGCCTATCAACCGGGACAGGGAGCTCCTACGAGCAGTACTTC
TRBV23-1	TRBJ1-1	NA	NA	CASSSGTHNTEAFF	TGCGCCAGCTCCTCGGGGACTCACAACACTGAAGCTTTCTTT
TRBV25-1	TRBJ2-1	few	TRBD2	CASSIAGVSWPIF	TGTGCCAGCAGTATAGCGGGAGTATCGTGGCCGATCTTC
TRBV27	TRBJ2-6	NA	NA	CASKMGTGANVLTF	TGTGCCAGCAAAATGGGTACTGGGGCCAACGTCCTGACTTTC
TRBV5-6	TRBJ2-3	NA	TRBD1	CASSLDRGTQYF	TGTGCCAGCAGCTTGGACAGGGGTACGCAGTATTTT
TRBV7-9	TRBJ1-4	few	NA	CASSSTYEKLFF	TGTGCCAGCAGCTCCACCTATGAAAAACTGTTTTTT
TRBV25-1	TRBJ2-3	NA	NA	CASSNRVDTQYF	TGTGCCAGCAGCAACAGGGTAGATACGCAGTATTTT
TRBV4-2	TRBJ2-5	NA	NA	CASSRAGREETQYF	TGTGCCAGCAGCCGGGCCGGGAGAGAGGAGACCCAGTACTTC
TRBV7-9	TRBJ2-3	few	NA	CATTRVSADTQYF	TGTGCCACCACGAGGGTTTCCGCAGATACGCAGTATTTT
TRBV5-4	TRBJ2-3	once	NA	CASSPGGGTFTDTQYF	TGTGCCAGCAGCCCCGGTGGGGGTACCTTCACAGATACGCAGTATTTT
TRBV4-1	TRBJ2-3	NA	NA	CASTRQTSTDTQYF	TGCGCCAGCACCCGACAGACTAGCACAGATACGCAGTATTTT
TRBV29-1	TRBJ2-1	NA	NA	CSVEDRGGKVYNEQFF	TGCAGCGTTGAAGATCGAGGAGGGAAGGTATACAATGAGCAGTTCTTC
TRBV7-9	TRBJ1-1	few	NA	CASLGLMNTEAFF	TGTGCCAGCCTGGGGCTGATGAACACTGAAGCTTTCTTT
TRBV30	TRBJ2-7	NA	NA	CAWSDGGQYF	TGTGCCTGGAGTGATGGCGGGCAGTACTTC
TRBV7-2	TRBJ2-1	NA	NA	CASSLDNNEQFF	TGTGCCAGCAGCTTGGACAACAATGAGCAGTTCTTC
TRBV6-5	TRBJ2-5	NA	NA	CASSRDGRTQYF	TGTGCCAGCAGCCGGGACGGTCGGACCCAGTACTTC
TRBV29-1	TRBJ1-2	NA	NA	CSAGPMVNYGYTF	TGCAGCGCTGGACCTATGGTGAACTATGGCTACACCTTC
TRBV7-2	TRBJ2-7	NA	NA	CASSDLGYEQYF	TGTGCCAGCAGCGACCTAGGGTACGAGCAGTACTTC
TRBV15	TRBJ2-6	few	TRBD2	CATSSSGTSGAGANVLTF	TGTGCCACCAGCAGCTCCGGGACTAGCGGGGCTGGGGCCAACGTCCTGACTTTC
TRBV2	TRBJ2-7	few	NA	CASSLVLGEQYF	TGTGCCAGCAGCCTCGTCCTCGGGGAGCAGTACTTC
TRBV25-1	TRBJ2-5	few	TRBD2	CASRPGLREGTQYF	TGTGCCAGCAGACCCGGACTTCGGGAGGGGACCCAGTACTTC
TRBV30	TRBJ2-7	NA	TRBD2	CAWSGTSGSSYEQYF	TGTGCCTGGAGCGGCACTAGCGGGAGTAGTTACGAGCAGTACTTC
TRBV13	TRBJ2-7	NA	TRBD1	CASSKRTGLGEQYF	TGTGCCAGCAGCAAAAGGACAGGCCTCGGAGAGCAGTACTTC
TRBV30	TRBJ1-5	few	NA	CAWSDVLIAGQPQHF	TGTGCCTGGAGTGATGTCCTAATCGCGGGCCAGCCCCAGCATTTT
TRBV29-1	TRBJ2-7	once	NA	CSGCGAGEQYF	TGCAGCGGCTGCGGAGCCGGGGAGCAGTACTTC
TRBV4-2	TRBJ2-3	once	NA	CASSHVTGDTQYF	TGTGCCAGCAGCCACGTGACTGGAGATACGCAGTATTTT
TRBV30	TRBJ2-3	NA	TRBD2	CAWSIGGGTDTQYF	TGTGCCTGGAGTATCGGGGGGGGCACAGATACGCAGTATTTT
TRBV29-1	TRBJ2-4	once	NA	CSVRGVAAKNIQYF	TGCAGCGTCAGGGGAGTCGCGGCCAAAAACATTCAGTACTTC
TRBV15	TRBJ2-5	once	NA	CATSMRQQETQYF	TGTGCCACCAGCATGAGACAGCAAGAGACCCAGTACTTC
TRBV2	TRBJ1-2	NA	TRBD1	CASRRDRLSPF	TGTGCCAGCAGGAGGGACAGGCTCAGTCCTTTC
TRBV29-1	TRBJ2-5	NA	TRBD1	CSAERGRRETQYF	TGCAGCGCTGAAAGGGGGCGGCGGGAGACCCAGTACTTC
TRBV5-1	TRBJ2-3	once	NA	CASSSGTDTQYF	TGCGCCAGCAGCTCGGGCACAGATACGCAGTATTTT
TRBV23-1	TRBJ2-7	NA	NA	CASSQYQLGEQYF	TGCGCCAGCAGTCAATATCAGTTGGGAGAGCAGTACTTC
TRBV7-9	TRBJ2-5	NA	TRBD1	CASKYRGQETQYF	TGTGCCAGCAAGTACAGGGGCCAAGAGACCCAGTACTTC